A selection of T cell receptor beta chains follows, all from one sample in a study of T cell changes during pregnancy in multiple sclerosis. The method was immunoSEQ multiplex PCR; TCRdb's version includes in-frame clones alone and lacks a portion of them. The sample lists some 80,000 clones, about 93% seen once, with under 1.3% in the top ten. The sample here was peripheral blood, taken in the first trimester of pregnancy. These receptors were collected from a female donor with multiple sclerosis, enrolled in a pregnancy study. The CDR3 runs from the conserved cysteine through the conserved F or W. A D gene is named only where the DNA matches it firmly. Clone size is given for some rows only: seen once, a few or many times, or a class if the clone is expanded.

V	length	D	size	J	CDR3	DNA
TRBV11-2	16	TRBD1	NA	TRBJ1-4	CASSLGTGRTNEKLFF	TGTGCCAGCAGCTTAGGGACAGGGCGCACTAATGAAAAACTGTTTTTT
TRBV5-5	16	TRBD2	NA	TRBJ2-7	CASSLSTGGGPYEQYF	TGTGCCAGCAGCCTTTCCACGGGAGGGGGTCCCTACGAGCAGTACTTC
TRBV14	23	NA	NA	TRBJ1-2	CASSQGQDLRDTSQRGSNYGYTF	TGTGCCAGCAGCCAAGGACAGGACCTCCGGGACACCTCCCAAAGGGGATCTAACTATGGCTACACCTTC
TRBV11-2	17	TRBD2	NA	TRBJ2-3	CASSTARTSVSADTQYF	TGTGCCAGCAGCACTGCCCGAACTAGCGTTAGCGCAGATACGCAGTATTTT
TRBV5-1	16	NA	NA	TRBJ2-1	CASSSTEVGVHNEQFF	TGCGCCAGCAGCTCGACCGAGGTAGGTGTACACAATGAGCAGTTCTTC
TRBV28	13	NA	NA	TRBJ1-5	CAAEGGGYQPQHF	TGTGCCGCTGAGGGCGGGGGCTATCAGCCCCAGCATTTT
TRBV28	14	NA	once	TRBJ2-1	CATKGSASYNEQFF	TGTGCCACCAAGGGTAGCGCCTCCTACAATGAGCAGTTCTTC
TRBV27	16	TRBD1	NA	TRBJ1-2	CASSLSRQGAMYGYTF	TGTGCCAGCAGTTTATCGAGGCAGGGGGCAATGTATGGCTACACCTTC
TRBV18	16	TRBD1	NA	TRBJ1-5	CASSHTTGTVYQPQHF	TGTGCCAGCTCCCATACGACCGGGACAGTCTATCAGCCCCAGCATTTT
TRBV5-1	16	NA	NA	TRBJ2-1	CASSLAGSLDYNEQFF	TGCGCCAGCAGCTTGGCAGGATCCTTGGACTACAATGAGCAGTTCTTC
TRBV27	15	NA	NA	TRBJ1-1	CASSIRGGLNTEAFF	TGTGCCAGCAGTATTAGGGGGGGGTTGAACACTGAAGCTTTCTTT
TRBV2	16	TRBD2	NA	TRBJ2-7	CASSVPLTSGSYEQYF	TGTGCCAGCAGTGTCCCCCTCACTAGCGGGAGCTACGAGCAGTACTTC
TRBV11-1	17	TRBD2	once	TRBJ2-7	CASSFSGLAGISYEQYF	TGTGCCAGCAGCTTCTCGGGACTAGCGGGGATTTCCTACGAGCAGTACTTC
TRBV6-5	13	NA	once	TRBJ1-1	CASSYSWGAEAFF	TGTGCCAGCAGTTACTCGTGGGGCGCTGAAGCTTTCTTT
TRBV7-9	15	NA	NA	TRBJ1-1	CASSLAAARNTEAFF	TGTGCCAGCAGCCTAGCTGCTGCGAGAAACACTGAAGCTTTCTTT
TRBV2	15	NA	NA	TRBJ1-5	CASSGNSGGNQPQHF	TGTGCCAGCAGTGGGAACTCCGGGGGCAATCAGCCCCAGCATTTT
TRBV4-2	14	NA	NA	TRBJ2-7	CASSEGTSRYEQYF	TGTGCCAGCAGCGAAGGAACTAGCAGGTACGAGCAGTACTTC
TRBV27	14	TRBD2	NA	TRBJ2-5	CASSLSWGGETQYF	TGTGCCAGCAGTTTATCGTGGGGGGGGGAGACCCAGTACTTC
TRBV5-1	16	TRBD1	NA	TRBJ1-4	CASSLLEGALGEKLFF	TGCGCCAGCAGCTTGTTGGAGGGGGCGCTGGGGGAAAAACTGTTTTTT
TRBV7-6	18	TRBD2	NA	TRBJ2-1	CASSLNGPSGSSYNEQFF	TGTGCCAGCAGCTTAAATGGCCCTAGCGGGAGCTCCTACAATGAGCAGTTCTTC
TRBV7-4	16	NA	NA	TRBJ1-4	CASSFLLTGYEEKLFF	TGTGCCAGCAGCTTCCTTTTGACTGGTTATGAGGAAAAACTGTTTTTT
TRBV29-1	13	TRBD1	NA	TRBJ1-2	CSVVGQGIYGYTF	TGCAGCGTGGTGGGACAGGGGATCTATGGCTACACCTTC
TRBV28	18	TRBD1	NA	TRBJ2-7	CASSSGDRGLSRDYEQYF	TGTGCCAGCAGTTCAGGAGACAGGGGGCTTTCTCGGGACTACGAGCAGTACTTC
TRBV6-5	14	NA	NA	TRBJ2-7	CASSSHESNYEQYF	TGTGCCAGCAGTTCCCACGAATCTAACTACGAGCAGTACTTC
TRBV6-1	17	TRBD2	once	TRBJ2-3	CASSEVGTSGSTDTQYF	TGTGCCAGCAGTGAAGTGGGGACTAGCGGCTCCACAGATACGCAGTATTTT
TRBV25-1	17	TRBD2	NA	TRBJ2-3	CASSESGGLAGVDTQYF	TGTGCCAGCAGTGAATCGGGGGGACTAGCGGGAGTGGATACGCAGTATTTT
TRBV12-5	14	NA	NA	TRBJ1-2	CASAPGWEADGYTF	TGTGCTAGTGCCCCTGGGTGGGAGGCGGATGGCTACACCTTC
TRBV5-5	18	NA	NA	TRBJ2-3	CASSFLGRSDASTDTQYF	TGTGCCAGCAGCTTCCTAGGGAGGAGCGATGCTAGCACAGATACGCAGTATTTT
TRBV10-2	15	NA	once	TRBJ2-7	CASSESDKALYEQYF	TGCGCCAGCAGTGAGTCGGACAAGGCCCTCTACGAGCAGTACTTC
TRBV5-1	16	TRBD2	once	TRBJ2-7	CASSPGGEIFPYEQYF	TGCGCCAGCAGCCCCGGGGGGGAAATATTTCCCTACGAGCAGTACTTC
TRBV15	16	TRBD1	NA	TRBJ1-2	CATSRDEDRGLDGYTF	TGTGCCACCAGCAGAGATGAAGACAGGGGGCTTGATGGCTACACCTTC
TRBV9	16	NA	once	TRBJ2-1	CASSVGGNELYNEQFF	TGTGCCAGCAGCGTAGGCGGGAACGAACTCTACAATGAGCAGTTCTTC
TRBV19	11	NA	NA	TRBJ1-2	CASRREYGYTF	TGTGCCAGTAGGAGAGAATATGGCTACACCTTC
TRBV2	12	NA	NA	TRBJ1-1	CASRKVDTEAFF	TGTGCCAGCAGGAAAGTAGACACTGAAGCTTTCTTT
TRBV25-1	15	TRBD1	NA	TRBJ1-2	CASSEGPTGRYGYTF	TGTGCCAGCAGTGAAGGGCCGACAGGGAGGTATGGCTACACCTTC
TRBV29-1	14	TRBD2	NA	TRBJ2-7	CSVERGGIFHEQYF	TGCAGCGTTGAGCGGGGGGGAATTTTCCACGAGCAGTACTTC
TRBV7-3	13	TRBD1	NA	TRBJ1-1	CASSWTGSTEAFF	TGTGCCAGCAGCTGGACAGGGAGTACTGAAGCTTTCTTT
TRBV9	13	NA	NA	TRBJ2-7	CASSVVPSTEQYF	TGTGCCAGCAGCGTAGTGCCCTCTACGGAGCAGTACTTC
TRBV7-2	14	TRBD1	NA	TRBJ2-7	CASSPSRQGRKQYF	TGTGCCAGCAGCCCCTCCCGACAGGGTCGAAAGCAGTACTTC
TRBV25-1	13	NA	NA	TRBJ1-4	CASSAGGDEKLFF	TGTGCCAGCAGTGCGGGAGGGGACGAAAAACTGTTTTTT
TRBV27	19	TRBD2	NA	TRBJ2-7	CASSSMTRPTAAGGVEQYF	TGTGCCAGCAGTTCCATGACTAGGCCTACCGCGGCGGGGGGTGTCGAGCAGTACTTC
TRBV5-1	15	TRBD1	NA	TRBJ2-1	CASSWTGQRDNEQFF	TGCGCCAGCAGCTGGACAGGGCAGAGGGACAATGAGCAGTTCTTC
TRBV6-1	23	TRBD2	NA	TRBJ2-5	CASSEDSTSGSPWGPEYQETQYF	TGTGCCAGCAGTGAAGACTCGACTAGCGGGAGTCCTTGGGGGCCCGAGTACCAAGAGACCCAGTACTTC
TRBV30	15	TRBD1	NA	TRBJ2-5	CAWSRGTGGKETQYF	TGTGCCTGGAGTAGGGGGACAGGGGGAAAAGAGACCCAGTACTTC
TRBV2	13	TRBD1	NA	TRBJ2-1	CASGQGGTGEQFF	TGTGCCAGTGGACAGGGGGGAACAGGTGAGCAGTTCTTC
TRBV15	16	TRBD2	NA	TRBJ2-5	CATSRGLAGLQETQYF	TGTGCCACCAGCAGAGGACTAGCGGGACTCCAAGAGACCCAGTACTTC